This T cell receptor (beta chain) was obtained from a study of CD8+ T cells in alopecia areata. Overall study: Oral tofacitinib (5 to 10 mg twice daily) was administered to treated patients. Study conclusions and caveats: Among the top 100, expanded CD8+ clones were significantly decreased by tofacitinib, as was scalp clonality.

Treatment indicated: oral pan-JAK inhibitor, 5-10 mg twice daily. The length of the CDR3 is 14 residues. V lost 2 bases and J lost 7; bases outside the gene matches: 4. CDR1 MDHEN and CDR2 SYDVKM come from the germline V gene. Investigators isolated RNA and reverse transcribed it into cDNA to act as the sequencing template. Profiling relied on immunoSEQ multiplex PCR, and the TCRdb table lists in-frame clones only, not all of them. The table lists some 45,000 clones, approximately 92% of them singletons. As concerns this clone: What it binds is not known.

This chain connects TRBV28 to TRBJ2-1; 8 nucleotides match TRBD1. The receptor comes from a human donor with alopecia areata. Material: CD8+ T cells sorted from blood, obtained at week 24, from a patient treated with tofacitinib. CDR3: CASSLQGAHNEQFF. CDR3 nucleotide sequence: TGTGCCAGCAGTTTACAGGGGGCGCATAATGAGCAGTTCTTC.